This TCR beta chain is from a study of T cells after posttransplantation cyclophosphamide. General observations from the study: After PTCy, TRB diversity resembled that of CNI/methotrexate controls. Skin or GI-infiltrating T cells shared few TRB sequences with blood. Later post-transplant blood repertoires were often dominated by donor CD8+ memory clones.

The related graft donor's blood sample was taken on the day of bone marrow donation. The CDR3 extends over 12 amino acids. V was pared by 3 bases and J by 9 bases, with 13 bases between. In germline, CDR1 is SGHDT, CDR2 YYEEEE. This clone was observed at least ten times. What it binds is unknown. Sequencing used immunoSEQ multiplex PCR; TCRdb keeps in-frame clones, though not all of them. Reported are 32,000 or so clones, none seen only once; the ten largest carry approximately 2.6%. The source is a woman in her fifties or sixties in good health, CMV-negative, and a related stem cell transplant donor. Input material: PBMCs. The chain joins TRBV5-6 to TRBJ2-7; perhaps TRBD2 as D (5 bases). The CDR3, as DNA: TGTGCCAGCAGCTCCTGGTTACGGGGGCAGTACTTC. Its protein is CASSSWLRGQYF.